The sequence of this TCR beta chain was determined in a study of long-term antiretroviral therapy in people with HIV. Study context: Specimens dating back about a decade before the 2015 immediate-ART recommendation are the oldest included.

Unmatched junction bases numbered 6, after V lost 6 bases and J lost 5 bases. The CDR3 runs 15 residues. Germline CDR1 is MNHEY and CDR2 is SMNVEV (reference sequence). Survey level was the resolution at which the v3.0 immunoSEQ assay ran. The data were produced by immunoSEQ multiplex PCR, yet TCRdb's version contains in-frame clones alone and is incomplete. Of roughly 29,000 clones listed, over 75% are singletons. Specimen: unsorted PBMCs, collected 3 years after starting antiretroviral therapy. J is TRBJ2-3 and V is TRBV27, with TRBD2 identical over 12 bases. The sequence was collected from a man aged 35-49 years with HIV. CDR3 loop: CASSSSGGAEDTQYF. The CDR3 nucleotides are TGTGCCAGCAGCTCTAGCGGGGGGGCCGAAGATACGCAGTATTTT.